The clone carrying this TCR beta chain was recorded a few times. What it recognizes is unknown. PCR was performed using 60 Vbeta and 13 Jbeta primers. Measured with immunoSEQ multiplex PCR; TCRdb has only the in-frame clones, and not every one. Of under 150,000 clones in the sample, around 70% were seen once. This sample stems from a study of cytomegalovirus exposure and HLA in healthy donors. Overall study results and limits: After further analysis at a later stage, 15,000 to 20,000 TCR beta sequences were associated with HLA alleles at 0.05 false discovery rate. In a later analysis, DRB1 alleles had the most associated TCRs; HLA-C alleles the fewest.

Looked up from germline, CDR1 is SGHRS and CDR2 is YFSETQ. There are 15 residues in the CDR3. V lost 4 bases to trimming and J lost 4 bases, with 17 bases between them. This chain links TRBV5-1 with TRBJ1-1; TRBD1 might be the D (5 bases). The source is a middle-aged man in good health and CMV-seronegative. Input material: PBMCs. CDR3 amino acids: CASSPAGGRVTEAFF. The CDR3 DNA reads TGCGCCAGCAGCCCGGCCGGGGGACGTGTCACTGAAGCTTTCTTT.